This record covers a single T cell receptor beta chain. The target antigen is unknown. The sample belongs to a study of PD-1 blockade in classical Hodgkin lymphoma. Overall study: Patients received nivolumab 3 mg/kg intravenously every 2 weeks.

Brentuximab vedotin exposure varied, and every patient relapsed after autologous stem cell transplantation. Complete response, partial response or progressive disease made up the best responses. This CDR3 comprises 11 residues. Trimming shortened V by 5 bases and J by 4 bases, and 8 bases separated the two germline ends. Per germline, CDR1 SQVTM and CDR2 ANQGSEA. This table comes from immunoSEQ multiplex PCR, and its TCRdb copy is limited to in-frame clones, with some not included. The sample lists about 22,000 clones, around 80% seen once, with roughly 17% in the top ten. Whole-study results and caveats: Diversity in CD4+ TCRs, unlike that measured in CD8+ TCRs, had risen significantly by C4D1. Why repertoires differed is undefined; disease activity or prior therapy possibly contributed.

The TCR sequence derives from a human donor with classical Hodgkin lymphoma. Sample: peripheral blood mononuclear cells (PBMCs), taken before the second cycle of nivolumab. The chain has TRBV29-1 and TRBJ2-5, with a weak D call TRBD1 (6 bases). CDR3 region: CSVWGRETQYF. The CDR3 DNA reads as TGCAGCGTTTGGGGGCGAGAGACCCAGTACTTC.